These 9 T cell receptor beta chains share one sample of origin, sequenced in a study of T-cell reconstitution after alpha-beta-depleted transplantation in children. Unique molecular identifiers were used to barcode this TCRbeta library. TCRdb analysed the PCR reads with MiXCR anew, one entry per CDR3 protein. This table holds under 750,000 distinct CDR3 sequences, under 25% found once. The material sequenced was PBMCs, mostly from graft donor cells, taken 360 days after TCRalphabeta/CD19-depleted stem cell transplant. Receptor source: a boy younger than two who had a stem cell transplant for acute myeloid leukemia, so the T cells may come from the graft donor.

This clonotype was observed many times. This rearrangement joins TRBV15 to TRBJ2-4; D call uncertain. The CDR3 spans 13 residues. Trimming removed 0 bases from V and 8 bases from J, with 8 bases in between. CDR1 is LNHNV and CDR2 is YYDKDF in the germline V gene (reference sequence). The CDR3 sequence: CATSRDGRDIQYF. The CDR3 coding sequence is TGTGCCACCAGCAGAGATGGTAGGGACATTCAGTACTTC.

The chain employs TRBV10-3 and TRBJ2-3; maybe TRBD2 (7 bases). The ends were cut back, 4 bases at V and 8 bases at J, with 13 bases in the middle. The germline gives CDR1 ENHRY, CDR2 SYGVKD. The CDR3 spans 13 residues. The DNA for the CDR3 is TGTGCCATCAGTGGAGGGGGGGGGAGTACGCAGTATTTT. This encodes CAISGGGGSTQYF.

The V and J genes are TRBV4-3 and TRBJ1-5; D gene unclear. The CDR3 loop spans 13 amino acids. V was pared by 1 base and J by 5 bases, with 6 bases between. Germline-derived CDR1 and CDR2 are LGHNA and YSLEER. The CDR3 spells CASSQGLDQPQHF. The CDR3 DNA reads TGCGCCAGCAGCCAAGGACTGGATCAGCCCCAGCATTTT.

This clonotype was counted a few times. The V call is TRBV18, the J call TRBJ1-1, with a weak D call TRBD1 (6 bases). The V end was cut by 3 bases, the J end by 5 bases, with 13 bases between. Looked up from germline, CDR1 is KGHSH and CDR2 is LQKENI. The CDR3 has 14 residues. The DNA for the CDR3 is TGTGCCAGCTCACCTCGGGAACAGGGAACTGAAGCTTTCTTT. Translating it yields CASSPREQGTEAFF.

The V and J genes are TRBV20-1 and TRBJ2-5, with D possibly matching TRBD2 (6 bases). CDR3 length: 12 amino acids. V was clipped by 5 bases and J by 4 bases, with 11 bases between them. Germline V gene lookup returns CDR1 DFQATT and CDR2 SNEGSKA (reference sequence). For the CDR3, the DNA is TGCAGTGCTGTGGCGGGGAGAGAGACCCAGTACTTC. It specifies CSAVAGRETQYF.

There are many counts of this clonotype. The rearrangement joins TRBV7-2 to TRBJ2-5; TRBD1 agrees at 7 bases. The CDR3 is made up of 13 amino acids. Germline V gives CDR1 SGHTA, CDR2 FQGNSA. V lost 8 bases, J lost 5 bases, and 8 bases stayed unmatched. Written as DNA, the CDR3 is TGTGCCAGCTCTAGGGACAGCGAGGAGACCCAGTACTTC. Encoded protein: CASSRDSEETQYF.

The CDR3 loop reads CASSQDHEGNYGYTF. The CDR3 coding sequence is TGCGCCAGCAGCCAAGACCACGAGGGAAACTATGGCTACACCTTC. The chain is built from TRBV4-3 and TRBJ1-2; D unresolved. With 0 bases removed from V and 2 bases from J, the gap between germline ends came to 10 bases. The V gene's germline CDR1 is LGHNA and CDR2 YSLEER. This CDR3 has 15 amino acids.

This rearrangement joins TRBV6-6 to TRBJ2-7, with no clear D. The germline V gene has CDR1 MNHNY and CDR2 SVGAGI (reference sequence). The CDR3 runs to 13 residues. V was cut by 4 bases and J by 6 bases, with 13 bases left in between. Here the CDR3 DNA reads TGTGCCAGCAGTTTCTCAAACCATGGCGAGCAGTACGTC. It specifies CASSFSNHGEQYV.

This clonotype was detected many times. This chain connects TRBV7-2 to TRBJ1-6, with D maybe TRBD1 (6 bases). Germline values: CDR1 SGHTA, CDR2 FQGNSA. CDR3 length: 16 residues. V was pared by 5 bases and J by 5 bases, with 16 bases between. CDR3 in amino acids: CASSAAQGYNNSPLHF. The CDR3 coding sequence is TGTGCCAGCAGCGCTGCACAGGGCTACAATAATTCACCCCTCCACTTT.